The clone carrying this TCR beta chain has ten or more counts. Its matching antigen is unknown. This sample was included in a study of post-analysis software for immune sequencing data. Overall study findings and caveats: Five or six TRBV segments appeared more often in patients than in controls, and TRBV5-6, TRBV5-1 and TRBV20-1 were among these. Versus controls, multiple sclerosis patients showed significantly lower diversity (normalized Chao1).

Unique molecular identifiers had been added to the TCR beta cDNA libraries. TCRdb re-derived calls from the PCR reads in MiXCR, one entry per CDR3 protein. The table includes some 190,000 distinct CDR3 sequences, approximately 30% detected once. Germline assignment: CDR1 SQVTM and CDR2 ANQGSEA. Deletions cut 7 bases from V and 2 bases from J, with 15 bases between. CDR3 size: 14 residues. This TCR derives from a girl aged 2-17 years with multiple sclerosis. Sample: blood. The chain combines TRBV29-1 with TRBJ2-1, with D possibly TRBD1 on 5 matching bases. CDR3 sequence: CSAGLTATYNEQFF. CDR3 sequence (DNA): TGCAGCGCAGGGTTGACGGCTACCTACAATGAGCAGTTCTTC.